The entry below gives a single T cell receptor beta chain sequence along with its context. The same CDR3 is also encoded by other DNA sequences in this sample. These data come from a study of OX40 agonist ivuxolimab in advanced cancers. Study as a whole: In this cohort, patients received ivuxolimab, an agonistic anti-OX40 (CD134) antibody. Three patients had partial responses: one hepatocellular carcinoma, two cutaneous melanoma. Roughly two fifths of patients had received prior checkpoint inhibitor therapy.

Clones were sequenced by immunoSEQ multiplex PCR, and TCRdb holds only the in-frame ones, with some missing. The sample shows 77,000 or so clones, approximately 78% of them seen only once. The V gene lost 0 bases and the J gene lost 4 bases, with 9 bases spanning the gap. Germline V lookup: CDR1 SGHTA, CDR2 FQGNSA. There are 14 residues in the CDR3. This material consisted of CD4+ or CD8+ T cells sorted from blood, taken in a trial of the OX40 agonist ivuxolimab. The chain joins TRBV7-2 to TRBJ2-5; tentative D call: TRBD2 (7 bases). The receptor was isolated from an adult with an advanced solid tumor such as melanoma, head and neck, liver or kidney cancer. The CDR3 spells CASSLAGGPETQYF. In nucleotides, the CDR3 is TGTGCCAGCAGCTTAGCGGGGGGGCCAGAGACCCAGTACTTC.